This T cell receptor (beta chain) was retrieved from a study of T cells after yellow fever vaccination. General study points: Reappearance after the booster was observed for most primary-vaccination clones (around 96% CD4, about 86% CD8).

Template switching by 5'RACE produced TCR cDNA, adding a universal primer site and UMIs. TCRdb used MiXCR to reprocess the 5' RACE reads, holding one entry per CDR3 protein. The table shows fewer than 450,000 distinct CDR3 sequences, with 11% occurring only once. There are a few counts of this clonotype. Its specificity is unknown. In germline, CDR1 is SQVTM, CDR2 ANQGSEA. Trimming removed 4 bases from V and 0 bases from J, with 9 bases in between. The CDR3 runs 13 residues. The TCR sequence derives from a man between 18 and 35 years old who received the YFV17D yellow fever vaccine. The gene calls are TRBV29-1 and TRBJ1-1; D unclear. This sample comprised PBMCs, obtained on the day of the first yellow fever vaccination. This chain's CDR3 is CSVVRDMNTEAFF. The CDR3 DNA reads TGCAGCGTTGTACGGGATATGAACACTGAAGCTTTCTTT.